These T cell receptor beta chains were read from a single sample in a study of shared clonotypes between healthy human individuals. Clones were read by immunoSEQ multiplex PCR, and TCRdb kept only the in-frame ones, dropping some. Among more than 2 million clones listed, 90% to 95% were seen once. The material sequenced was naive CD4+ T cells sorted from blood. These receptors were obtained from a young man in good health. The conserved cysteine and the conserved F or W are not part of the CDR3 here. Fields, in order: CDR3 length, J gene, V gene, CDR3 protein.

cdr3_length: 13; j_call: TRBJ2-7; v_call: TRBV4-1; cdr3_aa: ASSQGGGVTDEQY
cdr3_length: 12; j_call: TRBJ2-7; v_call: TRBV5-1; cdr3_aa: ASSLEDRVREQY
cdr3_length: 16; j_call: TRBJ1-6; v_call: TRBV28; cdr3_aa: ASSHRNLGTAYNSPLH
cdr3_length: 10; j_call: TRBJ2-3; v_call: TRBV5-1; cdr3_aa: ASHNGADTQY
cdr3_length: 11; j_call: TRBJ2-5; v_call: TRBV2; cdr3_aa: ASSRDGLETQY
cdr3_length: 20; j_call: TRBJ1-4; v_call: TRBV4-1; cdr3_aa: ASSQTFPPNVPRRDRDEKLF
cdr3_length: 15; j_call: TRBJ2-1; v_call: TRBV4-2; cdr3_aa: ASSQDLTSGPYNEQF
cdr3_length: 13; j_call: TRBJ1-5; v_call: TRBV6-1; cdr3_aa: ASSEGQAYNQPQH
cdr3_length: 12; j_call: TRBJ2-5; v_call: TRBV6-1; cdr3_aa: ASSMGQGYETQY
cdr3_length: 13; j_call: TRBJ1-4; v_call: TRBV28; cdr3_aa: ASSPGDRHYEKLF
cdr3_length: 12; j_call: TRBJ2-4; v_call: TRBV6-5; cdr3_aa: AQGTGGAKNIQY
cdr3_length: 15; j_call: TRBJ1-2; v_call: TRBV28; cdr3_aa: ASSPILWAWDNYGYT
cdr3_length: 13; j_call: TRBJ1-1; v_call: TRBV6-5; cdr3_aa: ASSTPDRVGTEAF
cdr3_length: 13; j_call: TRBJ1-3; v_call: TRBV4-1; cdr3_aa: ASSQPRESGNTIY
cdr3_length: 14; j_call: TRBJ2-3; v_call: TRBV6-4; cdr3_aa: ASSVLSLGCTDTQY
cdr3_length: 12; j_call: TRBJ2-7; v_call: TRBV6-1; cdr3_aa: ASSWTSGIYEQY
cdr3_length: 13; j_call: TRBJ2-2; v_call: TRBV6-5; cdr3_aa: ASSWGGRDAGELF
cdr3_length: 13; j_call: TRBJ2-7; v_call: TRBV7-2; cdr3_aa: ASSPGTSGRDEQY
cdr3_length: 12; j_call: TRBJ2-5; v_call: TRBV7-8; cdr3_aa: ASSSPGQGTTQY
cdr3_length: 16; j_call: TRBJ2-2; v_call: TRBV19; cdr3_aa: ASSPQASGLPNTGELF
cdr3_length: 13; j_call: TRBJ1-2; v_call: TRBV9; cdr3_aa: ASSVELGNNYGYT
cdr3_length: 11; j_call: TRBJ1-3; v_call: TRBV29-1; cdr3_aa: SVDSHSGNTIY
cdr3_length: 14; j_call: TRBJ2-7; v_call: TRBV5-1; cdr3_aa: ASSPAYYQGAYEQY
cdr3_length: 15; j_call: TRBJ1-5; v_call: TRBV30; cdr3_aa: AWSAGRVRWGNQPQH
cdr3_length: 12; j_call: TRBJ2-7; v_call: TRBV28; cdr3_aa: ASKKIAGIHEQY
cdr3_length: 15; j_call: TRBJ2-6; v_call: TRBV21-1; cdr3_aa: ASSKSGRLSGANVLT
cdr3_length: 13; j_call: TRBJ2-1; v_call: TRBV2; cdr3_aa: ASRLRDRELNEQF
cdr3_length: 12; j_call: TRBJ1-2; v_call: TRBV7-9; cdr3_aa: ASSPGDGSYGYT
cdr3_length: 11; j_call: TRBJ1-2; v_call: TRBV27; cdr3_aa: ASSSRQGSGYT
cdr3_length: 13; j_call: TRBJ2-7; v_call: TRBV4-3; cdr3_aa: ASSQESGGTYEQY
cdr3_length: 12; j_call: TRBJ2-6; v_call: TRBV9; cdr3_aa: ASRAGSGANVLT
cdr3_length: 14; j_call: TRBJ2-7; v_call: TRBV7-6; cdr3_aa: ASSLGATSNSYEQY
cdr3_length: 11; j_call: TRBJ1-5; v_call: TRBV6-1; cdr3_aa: ASSETGLQPQH
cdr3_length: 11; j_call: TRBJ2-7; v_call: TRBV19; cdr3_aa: ASGTGSSYEQY
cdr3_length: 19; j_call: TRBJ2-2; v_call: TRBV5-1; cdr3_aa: ASSPQTLFYGQPANTGELF
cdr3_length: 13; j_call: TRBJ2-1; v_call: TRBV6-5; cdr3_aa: ASSRLTSGYNEQF
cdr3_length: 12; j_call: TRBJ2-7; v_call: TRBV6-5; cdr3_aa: ASKKAGADYEQY